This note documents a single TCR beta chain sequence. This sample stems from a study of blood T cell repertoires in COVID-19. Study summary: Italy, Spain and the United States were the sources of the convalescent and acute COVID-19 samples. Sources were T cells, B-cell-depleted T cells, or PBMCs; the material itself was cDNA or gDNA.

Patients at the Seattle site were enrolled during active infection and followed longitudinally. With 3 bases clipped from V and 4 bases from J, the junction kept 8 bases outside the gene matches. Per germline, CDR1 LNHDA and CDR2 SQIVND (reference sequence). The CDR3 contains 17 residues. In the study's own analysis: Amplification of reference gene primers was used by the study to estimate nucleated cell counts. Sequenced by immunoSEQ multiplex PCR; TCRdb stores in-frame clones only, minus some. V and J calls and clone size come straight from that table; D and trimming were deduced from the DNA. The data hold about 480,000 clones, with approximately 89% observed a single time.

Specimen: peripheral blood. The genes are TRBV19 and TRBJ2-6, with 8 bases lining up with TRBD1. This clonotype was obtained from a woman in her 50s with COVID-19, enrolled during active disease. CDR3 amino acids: CASSIGRGPGGANVLTF. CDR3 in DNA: TGTGCCAGTAGTATCGGCAGGGGGCCCGGCGGGGCCAACGTCCTGACTTTC.